The text below deals with one T cell receptor (beta chain). J was trimmed by 6 bases and V by 5 bases; bases with no gene match: 4. This CDR3 contains 14 residues. CDR1 and CDR2 (germline): LNHDA, SQIVND (reference sequence). TCRdb's table, derived via immunoSEQ multiplex PCR, lists solely in-frame clones and lacks some. The table records some 90,000 clones, about 90% of them present only once. This entry belongs to a study of OX40 agonist ivuxolimab in advanced cancers. At the level of the study: Previous treatment with anti-PD-1, anti-PD-L1 or anti-CTLA-4 therapy was allowed; roughly 40% had received some.

The sequence was obtained from an adult with an advanced solid tumor such as melanoma, head and neck, liver or kidney cancer. The chain has TRBV19 and TRBJ2-2, with 9 bases fitting TRBD1. The starting material was CD4+ or CD8+ T cells sorted from blood, obtained in a trial of the OX40 agonist ivuxolimab. Written as DNA, the CDR3 is TGTGCCAGTAGTCCCCGGGACAGGGCCGGGGAGCTGTTTTTT. This gives the protein CASSPRDRAGELFF.